Listed below are T cell receptor beta chains from one sample, sequenced in a study of shared clonotypes between healthy human individuals. The assay was immunoSEQ multiplex PCR, and TCRdb's table has in-frame clones only and misses some. The sample consists of 650,000 to 700,000 clones, about nine tenths of them appearing once. Sequenced material: memory CD8+ T cells from PBMCs. The receptor source for this set is a man aged 18 to 30 in good health. Some clones in this sample may be carry-over from other donors' samples. Both conserved end residues are part of each CDR3. A D gene is named only where the DNA matches it firmly. Rows give clone size only sometimes, using once, few, many, or a class for an expanded clone.

>TRBD2|TRBJ2-1|.|TRBV7-2
CASSPGREWGGFNEQFF
TGTGCCAGCAGCCCGGGTCGGGAGTGGGGGGGGTTCAATGAGCAGTTCTTC
>TRBD2|TRBJ2-7|.|TRBV5-5
CASSLSGTSYEQYF
TGTGCCAGCAGCTTGAGCGGGACCTCCTACGAGCAGTACTTC
>.|TRBJ2-7|.|TRBV6-5
CASSYSNPGEQYF
TGTGCCAGCAGTTACTCGAACCCCGGCGAGCAGTACTTC
>.|TRBJ1-4|.|TRBV10-3
CAISDGAGKNEKLFF
TGTGCCATCAGTGATGGGGCAGGGAAGAATGAAAAACTGTTTTTT
>TRBD1|TRBJ1-5|.|TRBV27
CASSEDRGRGNQPQHF
TGTGCCAGCAGCGAAGACAGGGGGCGAGGGAATCAGCCCCAGCATTTT
>TRBD1|TRBJ1-2|.|TRBV13
CASSAPTGVYGYTF
TGTGCCAGCAGCGCCCCGACAGGGGTCTATGGCTACACCTTC
>.|TRBJ2-2|few|TRBV4-2
CASSPHSMAGPGELFF
TGTGCCAGCAGCCCTCACTCTATGGCGGGTCCCGGGGAGCTGTTTTTT
>.|TRBJ2-1|.|TRBV9
CASSEVNSGDEQFF
TGTGCCAGCAGTGAAGTTAACTCCGGCGATGAGCAGTTCTTC
>.|TRBJ2-7|.|TRBV18
CASSPNHVGERYEQYF
TGTGCCAGCTCACCGAACCACGTCGGGGAGCGCTACGAGCAGTACTTC
>TRBD1|TRBJ1-3|.|TRBV7-9
CASSFILQGSGNTIYF
TGTGCCAGCAGCTTCATTCTACAGGGGTCTGGAAACACCATATATTTT
>.|TRBJ2-7|.|TRBV28
CASIPRGQEVYEQYF
TGTGCCAGCATCCCTCGGGGTCAAGAGGTCTACGAGCAGTACTTC
>.|TRBJ2-2|.|TRBV5-4
CASSQDSPGELFF
TGTGCCAGCAGCCAAGACAGCCCCGGGGAGCTGTTTTTT
>.|TRBJ1-1|.|TRBV2
CASSDPRLNTEAFF
TGTGCCAGCAGTGACCCCCGGCTGAACACTGAAGCTTTCTTT
>TRBD1|TRBJ1-1|.|TRBV7-6
CASSLAGQGKAFF
TGTGCCAGCAGCTTAGCCGGACAGGGCAAAGCTTTCTTT
>TRBD1|TRBJ1-3|few|TRBV7-7
CASSPDRVSGNTIYF
TGTGCCAGCAGCCCGGACAGGGTCTCTGGAAACACCATATATTTT
>TRBD1|TRBJ1-1|once|TRBV29-1
CSVRDSPTGTEAFF
TGCAGCGTCCGGGACAGCCCTACAGGCACTGAAGCTTTCTTT
>.|TRBJ2-7|.|TRBV4-1
CASSQDPSTGLHEQYF
TGCGCCAGCAGCCAAGATCCCTCCACAGGGCTCCACGAGCAGTACTTC
>.|TRBJ2-7|.|TRBV7-9
CASSHRQAEPSYEQYF
TGTGCCAGCAGCCATCGCCAGGCGGAGCCCTCCTACGAGCAGTACTTC
>TRBD1|TRBJ2-7|.|TRBV29-1
CSVGGFGQATYEQYF
TGCAGCGTTGGGGGATTCGGACAGGCGACCTACGAGCAGTACTTC
>.|TRBJ1-5|.|TRBV6-4
CASRGGVGHSNQPQHF
TGTGCCAGTAGGGGGGGTGTAGGACATAGCAATCAGCCCCAGCATTTT
>.|TRBJ2-7|.|TRBV9
CASSVASGFSYEQYF
TGTGCCAGCAGCGTAGCTTCAGGGTTCTCCTACGAGCAGTACTTC
>.|TRBJ1-1|once|TRBV9
CASSVVPGRVNTEAFF
TGTGCCAGCAGCGTAGTCCCCGGGAGGGTGAACACTGAAGCTTTCTTT
>.|TRBJ2-7|.|TRBV12-2
CASRKGGSRETLYEQYF
TGTGCAAGTCGCAAGGGGGGGTCCCGGGAGACCCTCTACGAGCAGTACTTC
>TRBD2|TRBJ2-3|.|TRBV9
CASSVEGLAGTDTQYF
TGTGCCAGCAGCGTAGAAGGTCTAGCGGGCACAGATACGCAGTATTTT
>TRBD2|TRBJ2-7|.|TRBV28
CASKAGGDVTYEQYF
TGTGCCAGCAAAGCGGGAGGGGACGTAACCTACGAGCAGTACTTC
>.|TRBJ1-1|.|TRBV2
CASSDLSVLNTEAFF
TGTGCCAGCAGTGACCTGAGTGTATTAAACACTGAAGCTTTCTTT
>TRBD1|TRBJ1-1|once|TRBV7-3
CASSSTGGDTEAFF
TGTGCCAGCAGCTCGACAGGGGGGGACACTGAAGCTTTCTTT
>TRBD2|TRBJ2-5|.|TRBV27
CASRTSGVQETQYF
TGTGCCAGCAGAACTAGCGGGGTCCAAGAGACCCAGTACTTC
>TRBD2|TRBJ2-7|.|TRBV27
CASSLSGGWGYEQYF
TGTGCCAGCAGTTTAAGCGGGGGTTGGGGCTACGAGCAGTACTTC
>.|TRBJ1-5|.|TRBV27
CASSPNSGRQPQHF
TGTGCCAGCAGTCCGAACAGTGGGCGTCAGCCCCAGCATTTT
>.|TRBJ2-7|.|TRBV27
CASSLGRNYEQYF
TGTGCCAGCAGTCTCGGACGGAACTACGAGCAGTACTTC
>.|TRBJ2-7|.|TRBV27
CASSLRSGSYEQYF
TGTGCCAGCAGTTTACGGTCGGGCTCCTACGAGCAGTACTTC
>.|TRBJ2-2|.|TRBV28
CASSLYPKRLGQSSPNTGELFF
TGTGCCAGCAGTTTATACCCGAAGCGCCTCGGACAGTCTTCCCCGAACACCGGGGAGCTGTTTTTT
>.|TRBJ1-1|.|TRBV7-6
CASSPTGPGSLMNTEAFF
TGTGCCAGCAGCCCAACAGGGCCAGGATCTTTGATGAACACTGAAGCTTTCTTT
>.|TRBJ2-7|.|TRBV11-3
CASSHRGGYEQYF
TGTGCCAGCAGCCACAGGGGAGGCTACGAGCAGTACTTC
>TRBD2|TRBJ2-1|.|TRBV11-2
CASSRLAGGPDNEQFF
TGTGCCAGCAGCCGACTAGCGGGAGGGCCCGACAATGAGCAGTTCTTC
>.|TRBJ2-3|once|TRBV2
CASSEVSWGRADTQYF
TGTGCCAGCAGTGAAGTGAGCTGGGGGCGGGCAGATACGCAGTATTTT
>.|TRBJ2-5|.|TRBV19
CASSIGLAMKETQYF
TGTGCCAGTAGTATAGGTCTAGCGATGAAAGAGACCCAGTACTTC
>TRBD2|TRBJ2-7|.|TRBV4-3
CASRQGLAGVEQYF
TGCGCCAGTAGACAGGGACTAGCGGGAGTTGAGCAGTACTTC
>.|TRBJ1-5|.|TRBV5-6
CASSFLGNNQPQHF
TGTGCCAGCAGCTTTCTAGGGAACAATCAGCCCCAGCATTTT
>TRBD1|TRBJ1-2|.|TRBV4-1
CASSQKPRQGLYGYTF
TGCGCCAGCAGCCAAAAACCTCGACAGGGTCTGTATGGCTACACCTTC
>.|TRBJ1-5|.|TRBV4-3
CASSQGLLFWGSYQPQHF
TGCGCCAGCAGCCAAGGACTCTTGTTTTGGGGAAGCTATCAGCCCCAGCATTTT
>TRBD1|TRBJ1-1|.|TRBV4-2
CASSRQGANTEAFF
TGTGCCAGCAGTCGACAGGGGGCGAACACTGAAGCTTTCTTT
>TRBD2|TRBJ2-7|.|TRBV5-1
CASSGGLAGLYEQYF
TGCGCCAGCAGCGGGGGACTAGCGGGGCTCTACGAGCAGTACTTC
>TRBD2|TRBJ2-7|.|TRBV11-2
CASSLGWGGEQYF
TGTGCCAGCAGCTTAGGTTGGGGGGGCGAGCAGTACTTC
>.|TRBJ2-7|.|TRBV27
CASSPSSYEQYF
TGTGCCAGCAGTCCCAGCTCCTACGAGCAGTACTTC
>TRBD1|TRBJ2-7|.|TRBV28
CASSFPGTGIYEQYF
TGTGCCAGCAGTTTCCCCGGGACAGGGATCTACGAGCAGTACTTC
>TRBD1|TRBJ2-5|.|TRBV19
CASRPGPGPGQYQETQYF
TGTGCCAGCCGCCCGGGGCCCGGTCCGGGACAGTACCAAGAGACCCAGTACTTC
>.|TRBJ2-3|.|TRBV4-2
CASSQYKATDTQYF
TGTGCCAGCAGCCAGTATAAAGCCACAGATACGCAGTATTTT
>.|TRBJ2-7|.|TRBV14
CASSRLGTQAYEQYF
TGTGCCAGCAGCCGTCTCGGGACCCAGGCCTACGAGCAGTACTTC
>.|TRBJ2-7|.|TRBV6-1
CASSDQKAGFIEQYF
TGTGCCAGCAGTGACCAAAAAGCGGGTTTTATCGAGCAGTACTTC
>TRBD1|TRBJ2-4|.|TRBV11-2
CASGPGQGAIQYF
TGTGCCAGCGGCCCGGGGCAGGGGGCCATTCAGTACTTC